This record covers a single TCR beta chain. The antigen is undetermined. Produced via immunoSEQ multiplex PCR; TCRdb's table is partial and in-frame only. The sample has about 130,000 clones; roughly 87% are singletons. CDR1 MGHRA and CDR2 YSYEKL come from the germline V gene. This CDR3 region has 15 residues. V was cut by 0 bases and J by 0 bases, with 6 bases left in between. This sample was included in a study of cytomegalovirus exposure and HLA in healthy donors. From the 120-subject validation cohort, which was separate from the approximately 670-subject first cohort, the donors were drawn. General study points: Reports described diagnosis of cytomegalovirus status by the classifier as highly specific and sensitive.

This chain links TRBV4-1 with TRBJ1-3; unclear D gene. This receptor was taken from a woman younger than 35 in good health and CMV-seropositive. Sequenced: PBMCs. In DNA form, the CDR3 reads TGCGCCAGCAGCCAAGAAACAGACTCTGGAAACACCATATATTTT. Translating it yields CASSQETDSGNTIYF.